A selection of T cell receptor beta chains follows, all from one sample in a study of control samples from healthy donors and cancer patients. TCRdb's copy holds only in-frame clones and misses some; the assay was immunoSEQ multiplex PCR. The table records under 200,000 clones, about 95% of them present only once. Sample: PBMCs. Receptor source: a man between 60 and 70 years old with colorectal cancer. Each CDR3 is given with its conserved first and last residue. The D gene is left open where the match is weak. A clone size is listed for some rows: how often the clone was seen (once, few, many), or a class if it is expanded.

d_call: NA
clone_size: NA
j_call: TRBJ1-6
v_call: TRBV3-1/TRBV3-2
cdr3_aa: CVSSQDLNSPLHF
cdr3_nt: TGTGTCAGCAGCCAAGACCTTAATTCACCCCTCCACTTT

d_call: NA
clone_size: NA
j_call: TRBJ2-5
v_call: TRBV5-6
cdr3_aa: CASSLLGAGTETQYF
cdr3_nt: TGTGCCAGCAGCTTACTGGGGGCTGGCACAGAGACCCAGTACTTC

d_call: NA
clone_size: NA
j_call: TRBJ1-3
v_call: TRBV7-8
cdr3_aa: CASSLNSRGSGNTIYF
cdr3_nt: TGTGCCAGCAGCTTAAACTCGAGGGGATCTGGAAACACCATATATTTT

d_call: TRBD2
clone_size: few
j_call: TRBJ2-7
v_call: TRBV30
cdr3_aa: CAYSPTRRERYF
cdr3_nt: TGTGCCTACTCACCTACGAGGCGGGAGCGGTACTTC

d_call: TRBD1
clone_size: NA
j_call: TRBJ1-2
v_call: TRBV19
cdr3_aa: CASSTGQGWYGYTF
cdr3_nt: TGTGCCAGTAGTACCGGACAGGGCTGGTATGGCTACACCTTC

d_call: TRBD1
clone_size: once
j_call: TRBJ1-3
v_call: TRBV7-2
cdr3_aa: CASSGQGTSGNTIYF
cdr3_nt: TGTGCCAGCAGCGGACAGGGGACCTCTGGAAACACCATATATTTT

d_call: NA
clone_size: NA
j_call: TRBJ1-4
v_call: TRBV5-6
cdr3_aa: CASSWVGEKLFF
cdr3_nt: TGTGCCAGCAGCTGGGTCGGCGAAAAACTGTTTTTT

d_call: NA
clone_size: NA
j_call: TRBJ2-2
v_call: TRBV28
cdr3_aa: CASSPVGENTGELFF
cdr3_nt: TGTGCCAGCAGTCCCGTGGGGGAGAACACCGGGGAGCTGTTTTTT

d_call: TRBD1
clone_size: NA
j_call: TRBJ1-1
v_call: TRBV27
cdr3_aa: CASSKGQAGTEAFF
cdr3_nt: TGTGCCAGCAGTAAGGGACAGGCGGGGACTGAAGCTTTCTTT

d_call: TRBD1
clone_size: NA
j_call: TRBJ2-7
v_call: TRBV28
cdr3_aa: CASRPSPGQGIPYEQYF
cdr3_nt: TGTGCCAGCAGACCAAGCCCGGGACAGGGTATCCCCTACGAGCAGTACTTC

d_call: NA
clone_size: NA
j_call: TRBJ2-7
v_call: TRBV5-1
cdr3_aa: CASSPAGRGTYEQYF
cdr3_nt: TGCGCCAGCAGCCCGGCCGGGCGGGGCACCTACGAGCAGTACTTC

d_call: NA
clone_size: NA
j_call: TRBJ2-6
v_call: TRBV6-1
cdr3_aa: CASSDMSSGANVLTF
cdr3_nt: TGTGCCAGCAGTGACATGAGCTCTGGGGCCAACGTCCTGACTTTC